These 17 T cell receptor beta chains were sequenced from one sample in a study of shared clonotypes between healthy human individuals. Here immunoSEQ multiplex PCR was the method, and the copy in TCRdb shows in-frame clones only, minus some. The sample carries approximately 1,000,000 clones, about four fifths recorded once. Sequencing input: memory CD4+ T cells from PBMCs. The subset: CD45RA-negative fraction. These receptors came from a man between 18 and 29 years old in good health. Some clones in this sample may be carry-over from other donors' samples.

V is TRBV28 and J is TRBJ2-3, with a weak D call TRBD2 (5 bases). The CDR3 extends over 15 amino acids. CDR1 and CDR2 from the germline V gene are MDHEN and SYDVKM. V lost 6 bases, J lost 2 bases, and 15 bases lay in between. The CDR3 bases are TGTGCCAGCAGCCGACTACTAGTTTTCACAGATACGCAGTATTTT. Residues: CASSRLLVFTDTQYF. Combining the CDR3 with reference TRBV28 and TRBJ2-3 gives the whole variable domain DVKVTQSSRYLVKRTGEKVFLECVQDMDHENMFWYRQDPGLGLRLIYFSYDVKMKEKGDIPEGYSVSREKKERFSLILESASTNQTSMYLCASSRLLVFTDTQYFGPGTRLTVL.

The gene calls are TRBV6-5 and TRBJ1-2; D may be TRBD1 (6 bases). This CDR3 has 13 residues. Germline CDR1 MNHEY, CDR2 SVGAGI. V shed 5 bases and J shed 4 bases, with 11 bases lying between them. CDR3: CASSPDRLYGYTF. The CDR3 nucleotides read TGTGCCAGCAGTCCAGACAGGCTCTATGGCTACACCTTC.

This clone was recorded a few times. The chain has TRBV6-1 and TRBJ1-1; TRBD1 might be the D (5 bases). Trimming removed 1 base from V and 5 bases from J, with 14 bases in between. This CDR3 region has 15 residues. The germline V gene has CDR1 MNHNS and CDR2 SASEGT. In DNA, the CDR3 is TGTGCCAGCAGTGAAGTTTGGGATTGGGGGACTGAAGCTTTCTTT. This codes for CASSEVWDWGTEAFF.

This chain joins TRBV6-1 and TRBJ2-3; possibly TRBD1 for D (7 bases). The CDR3 is 20 amino acids. V was shortened by 4 bases and J by 2 bases, with 28 bases between the two germline ends. Germline values: CDR1 MNHNS, CDR2 SASEGT. The CDR3 bases are TGTGCCAGCAGTGGGAAGGGGGGAACGAACAGGGGCCTCCCCACAGATACGCAGTATTTT. It encodes CASSGKGGTNRGLPTDTQYF.

The chain couples TRBV5-4 to TRBJ2-4; D tentatively reads TRBD1 or TRBD2 (6 bases each). The ends were cut back, 3 bases at V and 0 bases at J, with 16 bases in the middle. The CDR3 runs to 17 residues. Germline V lookup: CDR1 SGHNT, CDR2 YYREEE (reference sequence). CDR3 loop: CASSSQDGGPAKNIQYF. In DNA form, the CDR3 reads TGTGCCAGCAGCTCCCAGGACGGGGGCCCAGCCAAAAACATTCAGTACTTC.

This clone was picked up a small number of times. This chain joins TRBV2 and TRBJ1-2; 7 bases are a match to TRBD1. CDR1 is SNHLY and CDR2 is FYNNEI in the germline V gene. CDR3 length: 13 amino acids. V lost 6 bases and J lost 6; bases outside the gene matches: 7. CDR3 in DNA: TGTGCCAGCAGGGCAGACAGGGAGAATGGCTACACCTTC. This encodes CASRADRENGYTF.

The rearrangement uses TRBV10-3 and TRBJ2-1; TRBD2 matches at 11 bases. The V segment lost 2 bases and the J segment 5 bases; nucleotides outside the gene matches: 5. The CDR3 has 16 residues. Germline CDR1 reads ENHRY; CDR2 reads SYGVKD. The chain's CDR3 is CAISEGASGRNNEQFF. DNA for the CDR3: TGTGCCATCAGTGAGGGAGCTAGCGGGAGGAACAATGAGCAGTTCTTC.

The rearrangement joins TRBV7-2 to TRBJ2-5; 10 nucleotides agree with TRBD2. From germline, CDR1 is SGHTA and CDR2 FQGNSA. The CDR3 is 16 residues long. J lost 5 bases, V lost 7 bases, and 13 bases had no gene match. The CDR3 loop reads CASNKGLAGVGETQYF. The CDR3 DNA reads TGTGCCAGCAACAAGGGGCTAGCGGGAGTGGGGGAGACCCAGTACTTC.

CDR3 amino acids: CASSQEVNEQFF. In DNA form, the CDR3 reads TGTGCCAGCAGCCAGGAGGTAAATGAGCAGTTCTTC. J is TRBJ2-1 and V is TRBV2; TRBD2 might be the D (5 bases). The CDR3 has 12 amino acids. V was clipped by 6 bases and J by 7 bases, with 10 bases between them. Germline V CDR1 and CDR2: SNHLY, FYNNEI.

The V call is TRBV6-1, the J call TRBJ1-2; D remains unclear. Germline loops: CDR1 MNHNS, CDR2 SASEGT. This CDR3 contains 15 residues. Trimming cost V 2 bases and J 0 bases, with 10 bases left between them. CDR3 protein: CASSEPGMANYGYTF. The DNA for the CDR3 is TGTGCCAGCAGTGAACCGGGAATGGCTAACTATGGCTACACCTTC.

This clone was observed a handful of times. The chain has TRBV7-4 and TRBJ2-3; TRBD1 agrees at 12 bases. The CDR3 loop spans 18 amino acids. CDR1 is SGHVT, CDR2 SQSDAQ, per germline. The V gene end was trimmed by 8 bases and the J gene end by 1 base; junction bases not matched to a gene: 13. In nucleotides, the CDR3 is TGTGCCAGCGGGGGCGGGACAGGGGGCGTGAGAGGCACAGATACGCAGTATTTT. This translates into CASGGGTGGVRGTDTQYF.

The V gene is TRBV5-1, the J gene TRBJ2-7; the match to TRBD1 covers 8 bases. The CDR3 is 16 residues long. V shed 3 bases, J shed 0 bases, and the junction held 8 bases outside the gene matches. Germline CDR1 is SGHRS and CDR2 is YFSETQ. Written as DNA, the CDR3 is TGCGCCAGCAGCTCCGGCGTGGGACAGGTCTCCTACGAGCAGTACTTC. Translated, it gives CASSSGVGQVSYEQYF.

V is TRBV10-3 and J is TRBJ2-1; D not resolved. The CDR3 runs 12 residues. Per germline, CDR1 ENHRY and CDR2 SYGVKD. Trimming stripped 6 bases from V and 8 bases from J, with 11 bases between. The CDR3 nucleotides read TGTGCCATCAGCGGGTACGGGCATGAGCAGTTCTTC. This translates into CAISGYGHEQFF.

The genes are TRBV25-1 and TRBJ1-4; a weak D match, TRBD1 (5 bases). The CDR3 runs 15 residues. V shed 1 base and J shed 4 bases, with 10 bases lying between them. In germline, CDR1 is MGHDK, CDR2 SYGVNS. DNA for the CDR3: TGTGCCAGCAGTGAATTTGCGGGGGGTAATGAAAAACTGTTTTTT. This gives the protein CASSEFAGGNEKLFF.

As for this clone: Other nucleotide sequences from this sample produce the same CDR3. The chain joins TRBV2 to TRBJ1-5; D may be TRBD1 (5 bases). Trimming left V 4 bases short and J 1 base short, with 8 bases between. There are 14 residues in the CDR3. The germline V gene has CDR1 SNHLY and CDR2 FYNNEI. This chain's CDR3 is CASSAGGSNQPQHF. CDR3 coding DNA: TGTGCCAGCAGTGCTGGGGGAAGCAATCAGCCCCAGCATTTT.

This clone was seen a few times. The rearrangement joins TRBV19 to TRBJ1-2, with 9 bases identical to TRBD1. The CDR3 is 14 residues long. V trimming: 6 bases; J trimming: 1 base; junction bases outside the gene matches: 3. Looked up from germline, CDR1 is LNHDA and CDR2 is SQIVND (reference sequence). Here the CDR3 reads CASSRTGDNYGYTF. The CDR3 DNA reads as TGTGCCAGTAGCCGGACAGGGGATAACTATGGCTACACCTTC.

The chain uses TRBV27 and TRBJ2-2; TRBD2 matches at 7 bases. Trimming cost V 6 bases and J 5 bases; bases outside gene matches: 6. Germline V CDR1 and CDR2: MNHEY, SMNVEV (reference sequence). This CDR3 contains 14 residues. The CDR3, as DNA: TGTGCCAGCAGGGGTTTGGGGGGGACCGGGGAGCTGTTTTTT. Translation: CASRGLGGTGELFF.